The 8 T cell receptor beta chains below come from one sample, sequenced in a study of early T cells in non-severe SARS-CoV-2 infection listed by TCRdb under 2021. The method behind the library was 5' RACE. The sample was run on a NextSeq 500. TCRdb ran its own pipeline on the public reads, namely fastp trimming at Q25 and MiXCR clone calling, and kept in-frame beta chains. Under each unique CDR3 protein, matching rows form one entry showing the most common genes and DNA. The sample records 75,000 or so distinct CDR3 sequences, 11% of which are singletons. The top ten clones comprise about 5.8% of the sample. Sequences were derived from whole blood, sampled at baseline. The origin of the receptors is an adult who was a healthcare worker with PCR-confirmed SARS-CoV-2 infection or an uninfected control (not recorded which).

Many counts were recorded for this clonotype. CDR3 bases: TGTGCCAGCAGCCAAGACACTTGGGGTAACGGGGCCAACGTCCTGACTTTC. This encodes CASSQDTWGNGANVLTF. This chain uses TRBV3-1 with TRBJ2-6; D remains unclear. Looked up from germline, CDR1 is LGHDT and CDR2 is YNNKEL (reference sequence). V lost 0 bases and J 4 bases, leaving 13 bases between the germline ends. CDR3 length: 17 residues.

The chain carries TRBV5-4 and TRBJ2-1; the match to TRBD2 covers 11 bases. V lost 2 bases to trimming and J lost 5 bases; unmatched junction nucleotides: 9. Germline CDR1 reads SGHNT; CDR2 reads YYREEE (reference sequence). The CDR3 sequence is 17 residues long. CDR3 nucleotides: TGTGCCAGCAGCTTTCCAACTAGCGGGAGAGTTAACAATGAGCAGTTCTTC. This translates into CASSFPTSGRVNNEQFF.

The chain joins TRBV7-3 to TRBJ2-3, with 7 bases that match TRBD1. Trimming cost V 5 bases and J 4 bases; bases outside gene matches: 12. CDR1 is SGHTA, CDR2 FQGTGA, per germline. The CDR3 consists of 16 residues. The CDR3 loop is CASSRATRGGADTQYF. The CDR3 DNA is TGTGCCAGCAGCCGAGCTACTCGAGGGGGCGCAGATACGCAGTATTTT.

The V and J genes are TRBV12-3 or TRBV12-4 and TRBJ1-3; D remains unclear. Trimming left V 5 bases short and J 4 bases short, with 18 bases between. The CDR3 covers 16 residues. CDR3 sequence: CASSLQPTVAGNTIYF. In nucleotides, the CDR3 is TGTGCCAGCAGTCTTCAACCAACGGTGGCGGGAAACACCATATATTTT.

This clonotype was observed a few times. The rearrangement links TRBV29-1 to TRBJ1-2; 7 bases are a match to TRBD1. Germline CDR1 and CDR2: SQVTM and ANQGSEA. This CDR3 spans 14 amino acids. Losses at the gene ends were 6 bases for V and 5 bases for J; bases not matched to a gene: 12. CDR3 residues: CSVIQGTSFYGYTF. In DNA form, the CDR3 reads TGCAGCGTCATACAGGGGACTTCCTTTTATGGCTACACCTTC.

The V call is TRBV3-1, the J call TRBJ2-1; no definite D call. Germline V gene data show CDR1 as LGHDT and CDR2 as YNNKEL (reference sequence). Trimming pared 4 bases from V and 4 bases from J, leaving 11 bases between. CDR3 length: 14 residues. The CDR3 DNA reads TGTGCCAGCAGCCCGGGTGAGCAATACAATGAGCAGTTCTTC. This encodes CASSPGEQYNEQFF.

This clonotype was counted a few times. The chain is built from TRBV29-1 and TRBJ1-2, with TRBD1 identical over 7 bases. CDR3 length: 15 residues. From germline, CDR1 is SQVTM and CDR2 ANQGSEA. With V trimmed by 4 bases and J by 0 bases, 8 bases remained unmatched. The CDR3 loop reads CSVGDSRPPNYGYTF. In DNA form, the CDR3 reads TGCAGCGTTGGGGACAGTAGACCACCTAACTATGGCTACACCTTC.

This clonotype was found a few times. This sequence joins TRBV4-1 and TRBJ2-7; D is uncertain. The CDR3 extends over 14 amino acids. Germline CDR1 and CDR2: MGHRA and YSYEKL. The V end lost 0 bases, the J end lost 1 base, and 7 bases lay between the germline ends. The CDR3 region has the DNA TGCGCCAGCAGCCAAGACTCCCAGTCCTACGAGCAGTACTTC. It encodes CASSQDSQSYEQYF.